This T cell receptor (beta chain) was captured in a study of beta chain features in type 1 diabetes (dated by TCRdb to between 2017 and 2018). The study in broad terms: Mean age, gender distribution, total cell number and subset yield were not different between patients and healthy donors. A total of approximately 99,000,000 sorted cells were examined across all samples, and RNA yield correlated strongly with the number of cells per subset. The study compared TCRB repertoires of sorted circulating CD4+ T cell subsets between recently diagnosed type 1 diabetes patients and matched healthy donors. Regulatory and stem cell-like memory subsets were obtained from only 8 patients and roughly eight healthy donors, while naive and central memory subsets were obtained from all 28 donors.

The CDR3, from cysteine to phenylalanine, totals 14 residues. The sequence is cut down to CDR3 DNA, 42 bases in frame from base 1. V was cut back by 6 bases and J by 8 bases, leaving a gap of 20 bases between them. Taken from the germline V gene (reference sequence), the CDR1 and CDR2 loops are SGHNT and YYREEE. The entire amount of isolated RNA was reverse transcribed using the High Capacity cDNA Reverse Transcription Kit, so the sequenced TCRB transcripts were expressed ones. Naive, central memory and regulatory T cell samples underwent deep immunoSEQ sequencing, averaging about 3.57 million total reads per sample. Sorted cells were lysed in RLT buffer and RNA was extracted with DNase-treated RNeasy Micro or Mini kits, depending on cell number. To prevent cross-contamination, every cell subset was processed on its own, while patient and healthy donor samples were processed together. The immunoSEQ multiplex PCR was used to amplify TCRB sequences from cDNA, generating 87-bp fragments that spanned the CDR3 region. Sequencing of the amplicons was done on the Illumina HiSeq platform. Turning to the authors' computational methods: PCR bias was computationally corrected using synthetic template baselines, reads within Hamming distance 2 were collapsed, and singletons that could not be merged were discarded. Reads were aligned to IMGT to assign V, D and J genes, CDR3 length, and insertions or deletions at six rearrangement sites. Within each subset, clonotype counts were normalized to sorted cell number, and only after that were true diversity and Gini coefficients computed with the tcR R package. The overlap coefficient, calculated on TCRB nucleotide sequences, was used to measure repertoire sharing. As a proxy for the pre-selection repertoire, out-of-frame TCRB sequences from naive cells were analyzed. Held by TCRdb, this immuneACCESS table contains in-frame sequences only and omits some clones. Under half of the omission traces to an unresolved V gene where checked; the cause of the rest is unknown. V and J calls and clone size are copied from that table; D and trimming were computed from the DNA. Within this sample are roughly 260,000 clones, with roughly 20% of them counted one time only. The ten largest clones add up to 0.028% of the sample.

A single peripheral blood draw of approximately 110 mL on average was collected from each donor into heparinised tubes. A BD FACSAria II was used to sort naive, central memory, regulatory and stem cell-like memory CD4+ T cells with a panel that included CD45RO, CCR7, CD25, CD127, CD95 and CD27. Every sorted population had a purity above 95%. PBMCs were separated immediately by Lymphoprep density gradient centrifugation and were stained directly, without being cultured. So that batch effects would be minimized, each experiment stained and sorted samples in pairs, pairing one healthy donor with one patient. This clone has a handful of counts. What antigen it recognizes has not been identified. There are no base qualities to consult, and no much larger clone falls within one base. General findings and caveats noted by the study authors: Because the HLA sub-analyses included only small numbers of individuals, any influence of HLA type on TCRB rearrangement was left unresolved. A moderate but significant shortening of TCRB CDR3 length was observed in type 1 diabetes patients in all four CD4+ subsets. Shorter templates might be favored by PCR, yet because patient and control samples were amplified and corrected together, any such skew would affect both groups equally. Naive, central memory and regulatory TCRB repertoires appeared to be more alike among patients than among healthy donors. Sequencing cDNA rather than genomic DNA could over-represent highly expressing activated cells, although activation and CD3 levels did not differ between groups. Patients with type 1 diabetes made fewer insertions and deleted more nucleotides at VDJ recombination sites, implying thymic rearrangement abnormalities.

The chain was built from TRBV5-4 and TRBJ1-2; no confident D gene assignment can be made. The TCR comes from a woman aged 40-49 years with type 1 diabetes. The sequencing input was naive CD4+ T cells from blood. Sample cell subset or site, as interpreted from the label and publication: true naive CD4+ T cells. The CDR3 region reads CASMPLPRGWGYTF. The DNA reads TGTGCCAGCATGCCCCTACCTAGAGGCTGGGGCTACACCTTC. The reference TRBV5-4 and TRBJ1-2 proteins fill in what lies around the CDR3, so the full variable domain reads ETGVTQSPTHLIKTRGQQVTLRCSSQSGHNTVSWYQQALGQGPQFIFQYYREEENGRGNFPPRFSGLQFPNYSSELNVNALELDDSALYLCASMPLPRGWGYTFGSGTRLTVV.